This T cell receptor beta chain was sequenced for a study of monozygotic twins with inflammatory bowel disease. Blood was collected, roughly 2.5 ml per donor. Two rounds of nested PCR, of approximately 16 and 10 cycles, were run on TCRalpha and TCRbeta cDNA. TCRdb re-called the 5' RACE reads and catalogs CDR3 proteins one per entry, DNA excluded. This table lists more than 85,000 distinct CDR3 sequences. Sequencing used blood. The clonotype was recovered from a human donor with ulcerative colitis or Crohn's disease, or a healthy co-twin of an affected twin (not recorded which).

The CDR3 sequence is CATSGRRLGQADNEQFF. The chain carries TRBV15 and TRBJ2-1; absent DNA, TCRdb's TRBD1 call cannot be checked. The V gene's germline CDR1 is LNHNV and CDR2 YYDKDF (reference sequence). This CDR3 is built from 17 residues. Based on the CDR3 plus reference TRBV15 and TRBJ2-1, the full variable domain is DAMVIQNPRYQVTQFGKPVTLSCSQTLNHNVMYWYQQKSSQAPKLLFHYYDKDFNNEADTPDNFQSRRPNTSFCFLDIRSPGLGDTAMYLCATSGRRLGQADNEQFFGPGTRLTVL.